This TCR beta chain was recorded in a study of cytomegalovirus exposure and HLA in healthy donors. On this clone: Antigen unknown.

Trimming stripped 3 bases from V and 3 bases from J, with 16 bases between. The germline CDR1 and CDR2 sequences are SGDLS and YYNGEE. The CDR3 consists of 16 residues. PCR employed 60 Vbeta and 13 Jbeta primers. The protocol was immunoSEQ multiplex PCR, while the TCRdb copy is restricted to in-frame clones and leaves out a portion. This table holds about 35,000 clones, 80% found once. Study outcomes and limitations: About 87% or about 30% of the time was how often most TCR beta V segments were productive, according to an earlier analysis. Altogether, 150 to 200 TCR beta chains were recorded as cytomegalovirus-associated. In a later analysis, several top co-occurrence clusters appeared linked to parvovirus B19, influenza, CMV and Epstein-Barr virus. Later analysis indicated greater clonal expansion among HLA-associated TCR beta chains than among equally common other chains.

The clonotype comes from a male donor in good health and CMV-seronegative. J is TRBJ1-3 and V is TRBV9; possible D gene TRBD1, 6 bases. Sample: PBMCs. As DNA, the CDR3 is TGTGCCAGCAGCGCCCGGGACAAGGACCGTGGAAACACCATATATTTT. It yields the protein CASSARDKDRGNTIYF.